This T cell receptor beta chain was observed in a study of neoadjuvant anti-PD-1 for oral cavity cancer. Study-level findings and limits: With three patients per group, TCR findings need larger cohorts.

Sequencing was performed with immunoSEQ multiplex PCR; in TCRdb, only in-frame clones are kept and a portion is missing. The data show 40,000 or so clones, roughly 35% seen once. The CDR3 runs to 15 residues. Germline V gene data show CDR1 as SGDLS and CDR2 as YYNGEE. V lost 2 bases to trimming and J lost 8 bases; unmatched junction nucleotides: 8. Described time point: after neoadjuvant nivolumab, at surgical resection. This clone was observed a handful of times. What it binds is unknown. Other DNA variants within this sample encode the same CDR3. The sample in question was tumor tissue, obtained after nivolumab (anti-PD-1) treatment. This TCR came from a person between 40 and 79 years old with oral cavity squamous cell carcinoma. The rearrangement uses TRBV9 and TRBJ2-1, with 9 bases lining up with TRBD2. The CDR3 DNA follows: TGTGCCAGCAGCGTCGCGGGAGGGCCAGTGGATGAGCAGTTCTTC. Translating gives CASSVAGGPVDEQFF.